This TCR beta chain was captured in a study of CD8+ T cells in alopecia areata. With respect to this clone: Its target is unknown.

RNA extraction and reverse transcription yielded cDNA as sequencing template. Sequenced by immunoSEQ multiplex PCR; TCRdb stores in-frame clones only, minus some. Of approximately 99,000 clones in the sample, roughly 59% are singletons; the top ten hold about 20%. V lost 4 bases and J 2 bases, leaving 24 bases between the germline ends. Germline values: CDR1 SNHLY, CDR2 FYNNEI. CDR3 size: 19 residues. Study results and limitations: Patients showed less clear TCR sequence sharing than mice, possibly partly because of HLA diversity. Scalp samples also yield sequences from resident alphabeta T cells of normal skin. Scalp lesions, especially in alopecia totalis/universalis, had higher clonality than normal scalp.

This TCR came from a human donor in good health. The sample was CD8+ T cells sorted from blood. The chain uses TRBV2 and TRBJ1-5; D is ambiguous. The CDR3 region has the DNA TGTGCCAGCAGTGCCTGCCGGGGTTGTGATATTGGTGGCAATCAGCCCCAGCATTTT. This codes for CASSACRGCDIGGNQPQHF.